This T cell receptor beta chain was captured by sequencing in a study of blood T cell repertoires in COVID-19. The overall study: Nucleic acid was either cDNA or gDNA, and it came from T cells, B-cell-depleted T cells, or PBMCs.

Enrollees, about 18 to 89 years old, lived in 24 US areas. Participant reports of clinical history set cohort assignment. Recovery meant two consecutive negative NP/OP PCR tests, professional clearance, or resolved symptoms. The method was immunoSEQ multiplex PCR; TCRdb's version includes in-frame clones alone and lacks a portion of them. Of a few hundred thousand clones in the sample, 70% to 90% were seen once. With V trimmed by 5 bases and J by 4 bases, 4 bases remained unmatched. The CDR3 covers 14 residues. Germline CDR1 is SGHRS and CDR2 is YFSETQ. The receptor was isolated from a young man who had recovered from COVID-19. This chain uses TRBV5-1 with TRBJ2-3; the match to TRBD2 covers 10 bases. The sequencing sample was made of PBMCs or T cells enriched from blood (not recorded which). CDR3 nucleotides: TGCGCCAGCAGGTTAGCGGGAGGTCCAGATACGCAGTATTTT. Amino acid sequence: CASRLAGGPDTQYF.